This entry concerns a single T cell receptor beta chain. Antigen unknown. This record comes from a study of graft-versus-host responses after intestinal transplantation. Study-wide findings and caveats: Early after transplant, HvG declines were associated with peak levels of circulating GvH clones. Among recipient marrow samples, GvH clones were found; some appeared first in ileum or blood. Elevated graft-versus-host to host-versus-graft clonal ratios in allografts were recorded for patients with graft-donor T cell macrochimerism.

The V segment lost 4 bases and the J segment 8 bases; nucleotides outside the gene matches: 13. CDR3 length: 16 residues. Germline V lookup: CDR1 LNHDA, CDR2 SQIVND (reference sequence). The repertoire was sequenced with immunoSEQ multiplex PCR; TCRdb's copy has only in-frame clones and lacks some. The sample lists fewer than 65,000 clones; more than 80% were seen once. This clonotype was sampled from a human donor who was the organ donor for an intestinal transplant. This chain uses TRBV19 with TRBJ1-4; 7 nucleotides line up with TRBD1. Source: unstimulated CD4+ T cells sorted from spleen or lymph node cells, taken before transplant. For the CDR3, the DNA is TGTGCCAGTAGTACCTACTACAGGGGCCCCCAAGAAAAACTGTTTTTT. Protein sequence: CASSTYYRGPQEKLFF.